A selection of T cell receptor beta chains follows, all from one sample in a study of CD8+CD57+ T cells in acquired aplastic anemia. TCRdb recomputed calls from the reads with MiXCR, one row per CDR3 protein. This sample has about 120,000 distinct CDR3 sequences, with over 55% found just once. The sample consisted of sorted CD4+, CD8+, or CD8+CD57+ T cells (not recorded which) from PBMCs. The receptors were sampled from a human donor with aplastic anemia. Each CDR3 is given with its conserved first and last residue. D genes are given only for firm matches. Where a row states a size, it is once, few, many or the class of an expanded clone; other rows omit it.

size	V	D	J	CDR3	DNA
-	TRBV19	TRBD1	TRBJ2-3	CASSIWGTGNTDTQYF	TGTGCCAGTAGTATTTGGGGGACAGGGAACACAGATACGCAGTATTTT
-	TRBV10-3	-	TRBJ2-7	CAISESQDSTYEQYF	TGTGCCATCAGTGAGTCGCAGGATTCCACCTACGAGCAGTACTTC
-	TRBV19	TRBD2	TRBJ2-5	CASSYRTSGETQYF	TGTGCCAGTAGCTACCGGACTAGCGGAGAGACCCAGTACTTC
-	TRBV19	-	TRBJ2-2	CASWTGGELFF	TGTGCCAGTTGGACGGGAGGGGAGCTGTTTTTT
-	TRBV19	-	TRBJ2-5	CASGTGSRTQYF	TGTGCCAGTGGTACAGGGTCGAGGACCCAGTACTTC
-	TRBV20-1	TRBD1	TRBJ2-7	CSANGRDRGPSSYEQYF	TGCAGTGCGAACGGACGGGACAGGGGACCGTCTTCCTACGAGCAGTACTTC
-	TRBV2	-	TRBJ2-1	CASRDEAPRQFF	TGTGCCAGCAGAGACGAGGCCCCCAGGCAGTTCTTC
many	TRBV27	TRBD1	TRBJ1-2	CASSHSTTGDGYTF	TGTGCCAGCAGTCACTCAACAACAGGGGACGGCTACACCTTC
-	TRBV12-3/TRBV12-4	-	TRBJ1-5	CASSYSGVRGNQPQHF	TGTGCCAGCAGTTACTCAGGGGTAAGGGGTAATCAGCCCCAGCATTTT
few	TRBV11-2	-	TRBJ1-1	CASSYWADSSMNTEAFF	TGTGCCAGCAGCTACTGGGCTGACAGCTCAATGAACACTGAAGCTTTCTTT
few	TRBV2	-	TRBJ1-5	CASTIQQGSAAQHF	TGTGCCAGCACCATCCAACAGGGATCCGCGGCCCAGCATTTT
-	TRBV2	-	TRBJ2-7	CASSPGHLYEQYF	TGTGCCAGCAGTCCCGGACACCTCTACGAGCAGTACTTC
-	TRBV10-3	-	TRBJ2-7	CAIRDESSYEQYF	TGTGCCATTAGGGACGAGAGCTCCTACGAGCAGTACTTC
-	TRBV16	-	TRBJ2-7	CSSSQFSYEQYF	TGTTCCAGCAGCCAATTTAGCTACGAGCAGTACTTC
few	TRBV6-2/TRBV6-3	-	TRBJ2-1	CASNFVLGEGYNEQFF	TGTGCCAGCAATTTCGTCTTAGGGGAAGGGTACAATGAGCAGTTCTTC
many	TRBV7-2	TRBD1	TRBJ2-2	CASSYGGEAGGATGELFF	TGTGCCAGCAGCTACGGGGGCGAGGCAGGGGGCGCAACCGGGGAGCTGTTTTTT
-	TRBV7-9	-	TRBJ1-2	CASTPHANYGYTF	TGTGCCAGCACACCTCACGCCAACTATGGCTACACCTTC
-	TRBV29-1	-	TRBJ2-6	CSVGPGVAGANVLTF	TGCAGCGTTGGGCCGGGTGTAGCTGGGGCCAACGTCCTGACTTTC
-	TRBV15	-	TRBJ1-5	CATSRDPRQFGLFQPQHF	TGTGCCACCAGCAGAGATCCCAGGCAGTTCGGGCTCTTTCAGCCCCAGCATTTT
once	TRBV29-1	-	TRBJ1-3	CSVGGGSINTIYF	TGCAGCGTCGGGGGAGGAAGTATCAACACCATATATTTT
-	TRBV12-3/TRBV12-4	TRBD2	TRBJ2-3	CASNPGGGDTQYF	TGTGCCAGCAACCCCGGGGGGGGAGATACGCAGTATTTT
-	TRBV20-1	TRBD2	TRBJ2-7	CSASGLAGTTYEQYF	TGCAGTGCTAGCGGACTAGCGGGGACCACCTACGAGCAGTACTTC
once	TRBV19	TRBD2	TRBJ2-1	CASRELAGGPGEQFF	TGTGCCAGTAGGGAACTAGCGGGAGGGCCGGGTGAGCAGTTCTTC
many	TRBV7-9	-	TRBJ1-1	CASSFRTDEAFF	TGTGCCAGCAGCTTTAGGACAGACGAAGCTTTCTTT
-	TRBV7-2	-	TRBJ1-1	CASSLVLGSEAFF	TGTGCCAGCAGCTTAGTGTTGGGCAGTGAAGCTTTCTTT
many	TRBV2	-	TRBJ2-7	CASSGPIPAYEQYF	TGTGCCAGCAGCGGCCCGATACCAGCCTACGAGCAGTACTTC
-	TRBV10-3	-	TRBJ2-3	CAISVRGRTDTQYF	TGTGCCATCAGTGTTCGGGGTCGAACAGATACGCAGTATTTT